These T cell receptor beta chains were read from a single sample in a study of shared clonotypes between healthy human individuals. Profiling relied on immunoSEQ multiplex PCR, and the TCRdb table lists in-frame clones only, not all of them. The sample shows 2 million to 2.5 million clones, approximately 95% of them seen only once. The sample taken for sequencing was naive CD4+ T cells from PBMCs. The receptors were sampled from a man in his late teens or twenties in good health. Some clones in this sample may be carry-over from other donors' samples. CDR3s include the opening cysteine and the closing phenylalanine or tryptophan. Rows may omit the clone size; those that give it use once, few, many or a size class.

cdr3_length,clone_size,v_call,j_call,cdr3_aa
13,NA,TRBV5-1,TRBJ2-7,CASSRTGPYEQYF
13,NA,TRBV18,TRBJ2-4,CASSPGQKNIQYF
17,NA,TRBV5-1,TRBJ1-3,CASSAAPTASSGNTIYF
14,NA,TRBV9,TRBJ2-2,CASSVTSSNGELFF
16,NA,TRBV5-6,TRBJ2-7,CASSARRTGGTGEQYF
14,NA,TRBV5-4,TRBJ2-5,CASSNRQGGETQYF
13,NA,TRBV28,TRBJ2-5,CASSAGGKETQYF
13,once,TRBV7-9,TRBJ1-2,CASSAGANYGYTF
13,NA,TRBV2,TRBJ1-5,CASSRTGEAPQHF
15,once,TRBV28,TRBJ1-2,CASRKPLDRLKGYTF
13,NA,TRBV9,TRBJ2-1,CASSVAGSGTSFF
14,once,TRBV19,TRBJ1-5,CATSQGYSNQPQHF
15,NA,TRBV19,TRBJ2-1,CASSSVAGGRGEQFF
14,NA,TRBV28,TRBJ2-3,CASLLAGAADTQYF
16,NA,TRBV28,TRBJ2-2,CASSLLQGYNTGELFF
16,NA,TRBV18,TRBJ1-1,CASSPRQGPMNTEAFF
14,NA,TRBV5-6,TRBJ2-4,CASGRTGAKNIQYF
14,NA,TRBV5-1,TRBJ2-1,CASSLEAGDNEQFF
10,NA,TRBV6-5,TRBJ1-2,CASRNGGYTF
12,NA,TRBV30,TRBJ1-1,CAWSEGRTEAFF
16,NA,TRBV5-1,TRBJ2-3,CASSLAARGLAVTQYF
13,few,TRBV19,TRBJ1-5,CASSIRGTQPQHF
15,NA,TRBV5-1,TRBJ2-5,CASSWRQGPQETQYF
16,NA,TRBV18,TRBJ1-4,CASSPFVLQGGEKLFF
18,NA,TRBV23-1,TRBJ2-7,CASSHHRSAGVGIYEQYF
15,NA,TRBV6-1,TRBJ2-1,CASSLYQLPSNEQFF
17,NA,TRBV5-3,TRBJ2-1,CARSLQPSGTSYNEQFF
12,NA,TRBV5-1,TRBJ2-5,CASSLGEETQYF
15,NA,TRBV7-2,TRBJ2-7,CASSLVSGQTYEQYF
14,NA,TRBV7-3,TRBJ1-4,CASSFRASNEKLFF
15,NA,TRBV27,TRBJ2-7,CASSLTRTGVYEQYF
13,NA,TRBV7-2,TRBJ2-2,CASSYPAAGELFF
12,NA,TRBV6-5,TRBJ1-2,CASSYRGSGYTF
15,NA,TRBV11-3,TRBJ2-1,CASSLDSGGYNEQFF
15,NA,TRBV14,TRBJ2-7,CASSSSTGLYYEQYF
14,NA,TRBV18,TRBJ1-4,CASSPGQGGEKLFF
15,few,TRBV6-1,TRBJ1-1,CASSEWDTLGAEAFF
14,NA,TRBV6-5,TRBJ1-2,CASSRTTGAPGYTF
15,NA,TRBV7-3,TRBJ2-2,CASSQTPLNTGELFF
15,NA,TRBV10-2,TRBJ2-3,CASSTISTSTDTQYF
12,few,TRBV6-1,TRBJ1-3,CASSEMGNTIYF
14,NA,TRBV5-6,TRBJ2-2,CASSPGRHTGELFF
16,NA,TRBV28,TRBJ2-1,CASSTRLAGGGNEQFF
15,NA,TRBV5-4,TRBJ2-5,CASRSLRGGIETQYF
13,NA,TRBV27,TRBJ2-7,CASSKTVSYEQYF
15,once,TRBV28,TRBJ2-5,CASSLWQGARETQYF
16,few,TRBV5-1,TRBJ2-5,CASSLALAGGGETQYF
15,NA,TRBV28,TRBJ1-1,CASSPGTLRGTEAFF
13,NA,TRBV15,TRBJ2-4,CATSRGQGYIQYF
14,NA,TRBV6-5,TRBJ2-3,CASRVTWGADTQYF
15,NA,TRBV6-1,TRBJ1-1,CASRDFKRGNTEAFF
16,NA,TRBV5-1,TRBJ2-1,CASSLEGGRALNEQFF
10,NA,TRBV29-1,TRBJ2-3,CSVVSDTQYF
14,NA,TRBV7-9,TRBJ1-2,CASSWGEVPMGYTF